These 2 T cell receptor beta chains share one sample of origin, sequenced in a study of T cell responses to AZD1222 COVID-19 vaccine. The method was immunoSEQ multiplex PCR; TCRdb's version includes in-frame clones alone and lacks a portion of them. The sample contains roughly 130,000 clones, more than 85% of which appear only once. This sample comprised peripheral blood, obtained 28 days after the second AZD1222 dose. The receptors here all came from an adult who received the AZD1222 COVID-19 vaccine.

J is TRBJ1-5 and V is TRBV4-1, with D possibly being TRBD1 (5 bases). This CDR3 has 16 amino acids. The ends were cut back, 5 bases at V and 1 base at J, with 15 bases in the middle. Germline CDR1 MGHRA, CDR2 YSYEKL. CDR3 nucleotide sequence: TGCGCCAGCAGCGTCGTGAGCCGGGACAGCAATCAGCCCCAGCATTTT. It codes for CASSVVSRDSNQPQHF.

This clone was recorded once. The CDR3 loop reads CASSFRDRGTDSNQPQHF. The DNA of the CDR3 is TGTGCCAGCAGTTTCCGGGACAGGGGTACGGATAGCAATCAGCCCCAGCATTTT. The V call is TRBV6-2 or TRBV6-3, the J call TRBJ1-5; 10 bases agree with TRBD1. Trimming took 4 bases from V and 0 from J; bases not matched to a gene: 9. The V gene's germline CDR1 is MNHEY and CDR2 SVGEGT. CDR3 length: 18 amino acids.